Listed below are T cell receptor beta chains from one sample, sequenced in a study of early T cells in non-severe SARS-CoV-2 infection. One entry per CDR3 protein, called by TCRdb with MiXCR from the 5' RACE reads. The sample lists about 60,000 distinct CDR3 sequences, roughly 12% occurring once. The sample was whole blood. Source of these receptors: an adult who was a healthcare worker with PCR-confirmed SARS-CoV-2 infection or an uninfected control (not recorded which). CDR3s include the opening cysteine and the closing phenylalanine or tryptophan. The D gene is left open where the match is weak. Not every row has a clone size; where given, it reads once, few, many or a size class.

>many|TRBV29-1|TRBD1|TRBJ1-3
TGCAGCGTTGTGGGACAGGGGTCTGGAAACACCATATATTTT
CSVVGQGSGNTIYF
>many|TRBV7-9|-|TRBJ2-3
TGTGCCAGCAGCTTAGTTGGGACAGATACGCAGTATTTT
CASSLVGTDTQYF
>many|TRBV28|-|TRBJ2-1
TGTGCCAGCAGTTTCGGCGGGCTCAATGAGCAGTTCTTC
CASSFGGLNEQFF
>few|TRBV28|-|TRBJ1-1
TGTGCCAGCAGTTTTATGAACACTGAAGCTTTCTTT
CASSFMNTEAFF
>many|TRBV12-3/TRBV12-4|TRBD2|TRBJ2-1
TGTGCCAGCAGTCGGACTAGCGGGAGGGCAAACAATGAGCAGTTCTTC
CASSRTSGRANNEQFF
>-|TRBV7-2|TRBD2|TRBJ2-5
TGTGCCAGCAGCCGTAGCGGGGGTTGGGAGACCCAGTACTTC
CASSRSGGWETQYF
>-|TRBV5-4|-|TRBJ1-1
TGTGCCAGCAGCTTGGCCTGGGGATTTAACACTGAAGCTTTCTTT
CASSLAWGFNTEAFF
>many|TRBV5-1|-|TRBJ2-3
TGCGCCAGCAGCTACGGACTCAGCACAGATACGCAGTATTTT
CASSYGLSTDTQYF
>-|TRBV20-1|TRBD2|TRBJ2-1
TGCAGTGCTCCTAATCCTCTACTAGCGCGGAGGGTCAATGAGCAGTTCTTC
CSAPNPLLARRVNEQFF
>-|TRBV4-3|-|TRBJ2-1
TGCGCCAGCAGCCAAGATGGGGGGAGGGAGCAGTTCTTC
CASSQDGGREQFF
>few|TRBV28|-|TRBJ1-6
TGTGCCAGCAAGATGACGGTTTCACCCCTCCACTTT
CASKMTVSPLHF
>-|TRBV25-1|TRBD1|TRBJ2-3
TGTGCCAGCAGTGACTGGACAGGGGGCACAGATACGCAGTATTTT
CASSDWTGGTDTQYF
>many|TRBV6-5|-|TRBJ2-1
TGTGCCAGCAATAACTACAATGAGCAGTTCTTC
CASNNYNEQFF
>-|TRBV5-1|TRBD2|TRBJ2-7
TGCGCCAGCAGCTTAGCTAGCGGGATACTCTCCTACGAGCAGTACTTC
CASSLASGILSYEQYF
>-|TRBV29-1|-|TRBJ1-1
TGCAGCGTTAGAGGGTTGGCGAACACTGAAGCTTTCTTT
CSVRGLANTEAFF
>many|TRBV4-1|-|TRBJ1-5
TGCGCCAGCAGCCAAGGGGTATTTCAGCCCCAGCATTTT
CASSQGVFQPQHF
>-|TRBV7-6|TRBD1|TRBJ2-5
TGTGCCAGCAGCAGAACAGGGGTAGAGACCCAGTACTTC
CASSRTGVETQYF
>few|TRBV4-2|-|TRBJ1-3
TGTGCCAGCAGCCAAACAATGGAGTCTGGAAACACCATATATTTT
CASSQTMESGNTIYF
>-|TRBV20-1|-|TRBJ2-3
TGCAGTGCCGACCATGAGTCTTCGGATAGAAGTACGCAGTATTTT
CSADHESSDRSTQYF
>-|TRBV20-1|TRBD1|TRBJ1-2
TGCAGTGGGACAGGGGGCGCGTTGTATGGCTACACCTTC
CSGTGGALYGYTF
>-|TRBV2|TRBD2|TRBJ2-1
TGTGCCAGCAGTGAACTATCTAGCGGGGGACTCAAAATGAGCAGGTTCTTC
CASSELSSGGLKMSRFF